Listed below are T cell receptor beta chains from one sample, sequenced in a study of blood T cell repertoires in COVID-19. The assay was immunoSEQ multiplex PCR, and TCRdb's table has in-frame clones only and misses some. The table lists 200,000 to 300,000 clones, more than 70% of them singletons. Sequencing was performed on PBMCs or T cells enriched from blood (not recorded which). Every receptor here comes from a woman in her thirties or forties with acute COVID-19. Both conserved end residues are part of each CDR3. The D gene is left open where the match is weak. Only part of the rows carry a size: once, few, many, or a class if the clone is expanded.

abundance	v_gene	j_gene	d_gene	CDR3aa	CDR3nt
NA	TRBV24-1	TRBJ2-3	TRBD2	CATSGESSGRVADTQYF	TGTGCCACCAGTGGAGAGTCTAGCGGGAGAGTGGCAGATACGCAGTATTTT
NA	TRBV5-1	TRBJ2-2	TRBD1	CASLAWDRGNTGELFF	TGCGCCAGCTTGGCTTGGGACAGGGGGAACACCGGGGAGCTGTTTTTT
NA	TRBV10-3	TRBJ2-3	NA	CATRTDLGTDTQYF	TGTGCCACGAGGACTGACCTGGGCACAGATACGCAGTATTTT
NA	TRBV4-1	TRBJ1-4	NA	CASSQVLARGNEKLFF	TGCGCCAGCAGCCAAGTTTTAGCGAGGGGGAATGAAAAACTGTTTTTT
NA	TRBV10-2	TRBJ2-1	TRBD1	CASRRGRDEQFF	TGCGCCAGCAGAAGGGGGCGCGATGAGCAGTTCTTC
NA	TRBV10-2	TRBJ1-5	TRBD1	CASSGQGHQPQHF	TGCGCCAGCAGTGGACAGGGCCATCAGCCCCAGCATTTT
NA	TRBV6-5	TRBJ1-2	NA	CASSSPGTYYGYTF	TGTGCCAGCAGTTCCCCCGGGACTTACTATGGCTACACCTTC
NA	TRBV19	TRBJ1-1	NA	CASSPNPPGQRTEAFF	TGTGCCAGTAGTCCGAACCCTCCGGGACAACGCACTGAAGCTTTCTTT
NA	TRBV9	TRBJ1-2	TRBD1	CASSGTGTGFHYGYTF	TGTGCCAGCAGCGGGACCGGGACAGGGTTTCACTATGGCTACACCTTC
NA	TRBV5-1	TRBJ1-2	TRBD1	CASSLASSGQARGYTF	TGCGCCAGCAGCTTGGCCTCCTCGGGACAGGCTAGGGGCTACACCTTC
NA	TRBV5-1	TRBJ2-5	NA	CASIERDTETQYF	TGCGCCAGCATTGAGCGGGACACAGAGACCCAGTACTTC
NA	TRBV4-1	TRBJ2-3	TRBD1	CASVGQSTDTQYF	TGCGCCAGCGTGGGACAGAGCACAGATACGCAGTATTTT
NA	TRBV7-2	TRBJ1-2	NA	CASSQGLPGTGYTF	TGTGCCAGCAGCCAGGGACTCCCGGGGACTGGCTACACCTTC
NA	TRBV7-2	TRBJ2-5	TRBD1	CASSLGRTGGASGETQYF	TGTGCCAGCAGCTTAGGACGTACAGGGGGCGCGAGTGGGGAGACCCAGTACTTC
NA	TRBV11-2	TRBJ2-3	TRBD1	CASSLFVGTGTDTQYF	TGTGCCAGCAGCTTATTCGTCGGGACAGGAACAGATACGCAGTATTTT
NA	TRBV19	TRBJ1-2	NA	CASSIPQGPANYGYTF	TGTGCCAGTAGTATACCCCAGGGGCCGGCTAACTATGGCTACACCTTC
NA	TRBV19	TRBJ2-3	TRBD2	CASSGLAEFTRDTQYF	TGTGCCAGTAGTGGACTAGCGGAATTCACACGGGATACGCAGTATTTT
NA	TRBV15	TRBJ1-6	NA	CATSGIGSGSPLHF	TGTGCCACCAGCGGCATTGGGTCGGGGTCACCCCTCCACTTT
once	TRBV30	TRBJ2-2	NA	CAWSRAGELFF	TGTGCCTGGAGTCGGGCCGGGGAGCTGTTTTTT
NA	TRBV7-2	TRBJ1-1	NA	CASSLVRWYEAFF	TGTGCCAGCAGCCTAGTTCGGTGGTATGAAGCTTTCTTT
NA	TRBV6-5	TRBJ1-5	TRBD1	CASRGQVGQPQHF	TGTGCCAGCCGGGGACAGGTGGGTCAGCCCCAGCATTTT
NA	TRBV30	TRBJ1-6	TRBD1	CAWGLGQDNSPLHF	TGTGCCTGGGGGCTTGGACAGGACAATTCACCCCTCCACTTT
NA	TRBV19	TRBJ2-7	NA	CASSIGRDPSYEQYF	TGTGCCAGTAGTATAGGGCGGGACCCGTCCTACGAGCAGTACTTC
NA	TRBV11-2	TRBJ2-5	TRBD1	CASSQMGQLQETQYF	TGTGCCAGCAGCCAGATGGGACAGCTACAAGAGACCCAGTACTTC
once	TRBV27	TRBJ2-4	TRBD2	CASKGLAGGWAKNIQYF	TGTGCCAGCAAGGGACTAGCGGGAGGGTGGGCCAAAAACATTCAGTACTTC